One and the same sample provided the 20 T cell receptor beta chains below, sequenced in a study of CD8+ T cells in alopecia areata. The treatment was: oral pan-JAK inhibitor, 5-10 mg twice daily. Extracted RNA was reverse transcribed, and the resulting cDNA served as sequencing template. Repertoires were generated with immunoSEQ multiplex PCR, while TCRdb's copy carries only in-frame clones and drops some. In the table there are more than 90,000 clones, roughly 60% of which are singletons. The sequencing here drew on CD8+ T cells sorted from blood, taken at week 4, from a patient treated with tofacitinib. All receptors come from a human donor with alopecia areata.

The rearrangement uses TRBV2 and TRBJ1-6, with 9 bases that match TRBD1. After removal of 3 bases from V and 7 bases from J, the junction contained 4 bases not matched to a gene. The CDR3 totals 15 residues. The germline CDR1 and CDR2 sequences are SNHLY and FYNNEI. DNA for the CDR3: TGTGCCAGCAGTGAGGGGACAGGGAGCAATTCACCCCTCCACTTT. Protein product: CASSEGTGSNSPLHF.

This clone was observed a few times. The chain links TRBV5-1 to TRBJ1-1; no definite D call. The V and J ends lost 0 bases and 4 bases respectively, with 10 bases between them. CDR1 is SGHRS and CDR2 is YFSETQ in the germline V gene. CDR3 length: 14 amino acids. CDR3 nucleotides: TGCGCCAGCAGCTTGGCCACGTCGCTCACTGAAGCTTTCTTT. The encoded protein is CASSLATSLTEAFF.

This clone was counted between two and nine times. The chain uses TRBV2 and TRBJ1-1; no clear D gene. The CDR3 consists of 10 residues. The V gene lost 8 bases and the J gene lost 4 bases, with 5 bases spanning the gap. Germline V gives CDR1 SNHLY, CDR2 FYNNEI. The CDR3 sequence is CASDRTEAFF. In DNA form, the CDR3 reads TGTGCCAGCGACCGCACTGAAGCTTTCTTT.

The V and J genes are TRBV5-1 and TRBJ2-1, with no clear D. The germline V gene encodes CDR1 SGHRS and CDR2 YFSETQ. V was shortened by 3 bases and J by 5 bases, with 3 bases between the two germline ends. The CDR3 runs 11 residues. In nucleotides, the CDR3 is TGCGCCAGCAGCTATAACAATGAGCAGTTCTTC. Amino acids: CASSYNNEQFF.

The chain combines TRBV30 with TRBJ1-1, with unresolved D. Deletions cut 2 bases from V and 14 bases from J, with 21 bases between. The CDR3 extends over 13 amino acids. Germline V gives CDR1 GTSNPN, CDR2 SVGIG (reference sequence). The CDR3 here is CAWSPSGRQDPFF. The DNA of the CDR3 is TGTGCCTGGAGTCCCTCAGGTCGGCAGGACCCATTCTTT.

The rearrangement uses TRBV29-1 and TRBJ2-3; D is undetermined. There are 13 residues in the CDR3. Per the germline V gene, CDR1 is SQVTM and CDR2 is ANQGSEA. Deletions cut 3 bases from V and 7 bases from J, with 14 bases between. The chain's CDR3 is CSVDDHLGYTQYF. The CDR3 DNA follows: TGCAGCGTTGATGACCACTTGGGATATACGCAGTATTTT.

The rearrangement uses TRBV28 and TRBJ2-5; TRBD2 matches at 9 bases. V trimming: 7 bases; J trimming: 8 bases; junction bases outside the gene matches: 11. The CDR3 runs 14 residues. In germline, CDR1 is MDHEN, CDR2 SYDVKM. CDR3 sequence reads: CASNWGGGGATQYF. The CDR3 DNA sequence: TGTGCCAGCAATTGGGGAGGCGGGGGGGCCACCCAGTACTTC.

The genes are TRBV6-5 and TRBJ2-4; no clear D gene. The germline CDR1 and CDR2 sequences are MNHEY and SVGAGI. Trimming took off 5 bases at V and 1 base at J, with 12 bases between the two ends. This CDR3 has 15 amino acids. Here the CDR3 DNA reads TGTGCCAGCAGTCCGGACCCGGACGCCAAAAACATTCAGTACTTC. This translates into CASSPDPDAKNIQYF.

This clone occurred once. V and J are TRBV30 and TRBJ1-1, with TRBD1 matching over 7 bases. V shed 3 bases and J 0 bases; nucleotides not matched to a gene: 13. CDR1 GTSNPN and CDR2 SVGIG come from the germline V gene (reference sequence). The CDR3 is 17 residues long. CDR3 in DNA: TGTGCCTGGAGCCTGCCAGGGGGGGGTATCATGAACACTGAAGCTTTCTTT. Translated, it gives CAWSLPGGGIMNTEAFF.

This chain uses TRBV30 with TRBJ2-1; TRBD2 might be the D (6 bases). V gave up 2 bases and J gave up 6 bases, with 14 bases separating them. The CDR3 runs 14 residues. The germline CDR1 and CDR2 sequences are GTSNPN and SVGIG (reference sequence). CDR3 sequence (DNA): TGTGCCTGGAGTTTAGGAGGGGCACTCAATGAGCAGTTCTTC. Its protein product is CAWSLGGALNEQFF.

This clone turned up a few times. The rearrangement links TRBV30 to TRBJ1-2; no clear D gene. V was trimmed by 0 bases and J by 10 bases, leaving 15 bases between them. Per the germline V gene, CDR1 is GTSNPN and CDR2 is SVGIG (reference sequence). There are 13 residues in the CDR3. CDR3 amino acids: CAWSVLRVDAYTF. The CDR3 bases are TGTGCCTGGAGTGTACTGAGGGTCGACGCCTACACCTTC.

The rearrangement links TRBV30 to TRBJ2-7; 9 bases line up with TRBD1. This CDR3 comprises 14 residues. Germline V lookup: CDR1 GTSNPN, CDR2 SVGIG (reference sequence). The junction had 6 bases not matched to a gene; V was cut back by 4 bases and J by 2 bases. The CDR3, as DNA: TGTGCCTGGATTCCGGGACAGGGTCCCTACGAGCAGTACTTC. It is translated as CAWIPGQGPYEQYF.

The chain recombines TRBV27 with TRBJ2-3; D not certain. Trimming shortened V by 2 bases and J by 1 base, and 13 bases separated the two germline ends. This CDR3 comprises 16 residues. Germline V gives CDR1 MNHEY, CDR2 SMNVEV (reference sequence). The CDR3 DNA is TGTGCCAGCAGTTTAGTACTTGGGGTCGGCACAGATACGCAGTATTTT. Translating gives CASSLVLGVGTDTQYF.

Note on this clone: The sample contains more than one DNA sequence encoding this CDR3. The DNA for the CDR3 is TGTGCCTGGAGTGCAGGCAACGAGCAGTACTTC. Protein sequence: CAWSAGNEQYF. The chain combines TRBV30 with TRBJ2-7; D gene unclear. The germline gives CDR1 GTSNPN, CDR2 SVGIG (reference sequence). The CDR3 extends over 11 amino acids. The V and J ends lost 1 base and 5 bases respectively, with 6 bases between them. The entire variable domain, with the rest obtained from reference TRBV30 and TRBJ2-7, is as follows: SQTIHQWPATLVQPVGSPLSLECTVEGTSNPNLYWYRQAAGRGLQLLFYSVGIGQISSEVPQNLSASRPQDRQFILSSKKLLLSDSGFYLCAWSAGNEQYFGPGTRLTVT.

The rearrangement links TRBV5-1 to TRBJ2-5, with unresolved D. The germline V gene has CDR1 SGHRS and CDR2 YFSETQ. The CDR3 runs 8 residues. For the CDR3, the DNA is TGCTCCTCAGAGACCCAGTACTTC. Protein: CSSETQYF.

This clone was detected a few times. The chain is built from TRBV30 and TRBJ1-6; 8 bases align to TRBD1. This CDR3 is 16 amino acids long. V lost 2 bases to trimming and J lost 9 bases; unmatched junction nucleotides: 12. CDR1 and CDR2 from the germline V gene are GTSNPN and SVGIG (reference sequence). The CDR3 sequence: CAWSLETGVTSSPLHF. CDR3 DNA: TGTGCCTGGAGTTTGGAGACAGGGGTTACTTCTTCACCCCTCCACTTT.

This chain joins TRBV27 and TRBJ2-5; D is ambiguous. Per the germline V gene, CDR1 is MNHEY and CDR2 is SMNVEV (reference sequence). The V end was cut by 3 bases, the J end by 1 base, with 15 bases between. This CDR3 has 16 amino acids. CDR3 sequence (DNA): TGTGCCAGCAGTTTCTTATCGTCTAGGACCCAAGAGACCCAGTACTTC. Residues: CASSFLSSRTQETQYF.

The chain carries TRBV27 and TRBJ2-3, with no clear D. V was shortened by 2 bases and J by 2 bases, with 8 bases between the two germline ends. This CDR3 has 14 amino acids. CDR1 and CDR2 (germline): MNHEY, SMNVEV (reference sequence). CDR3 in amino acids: CASSLPDFTDTQYF. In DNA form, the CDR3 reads TGTGCCAGCAGTTTACCCGACTTCACAGATACGCAGTATTTT.

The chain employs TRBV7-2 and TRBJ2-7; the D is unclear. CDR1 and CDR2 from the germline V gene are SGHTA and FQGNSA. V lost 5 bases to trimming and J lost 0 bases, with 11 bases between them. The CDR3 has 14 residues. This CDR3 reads CASSPETASYEQYF. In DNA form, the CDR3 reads TGTGCCAGCAGCCCAGAAACGGCCTCCTACGAGCAGTACTTC. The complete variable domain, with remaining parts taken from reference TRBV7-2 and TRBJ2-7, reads GAGVSQSPSNKVTEKGKDVELRCDPISGHTALYWYRQSLGQGLEFLIYFQGNSAPDKSGLPSDRFSAERTGGSVSTLTIQRTQQEDSAVYLCASSPETASYEQYFGPGTRLTVT.

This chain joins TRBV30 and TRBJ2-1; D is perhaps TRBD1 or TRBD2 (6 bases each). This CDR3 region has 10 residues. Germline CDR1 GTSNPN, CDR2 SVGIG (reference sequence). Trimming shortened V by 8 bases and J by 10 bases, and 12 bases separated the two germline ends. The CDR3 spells CAGGGLEQFF. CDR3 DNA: TGTGCCGGAGGGGGGCTCGAGCAGTTCTTC.